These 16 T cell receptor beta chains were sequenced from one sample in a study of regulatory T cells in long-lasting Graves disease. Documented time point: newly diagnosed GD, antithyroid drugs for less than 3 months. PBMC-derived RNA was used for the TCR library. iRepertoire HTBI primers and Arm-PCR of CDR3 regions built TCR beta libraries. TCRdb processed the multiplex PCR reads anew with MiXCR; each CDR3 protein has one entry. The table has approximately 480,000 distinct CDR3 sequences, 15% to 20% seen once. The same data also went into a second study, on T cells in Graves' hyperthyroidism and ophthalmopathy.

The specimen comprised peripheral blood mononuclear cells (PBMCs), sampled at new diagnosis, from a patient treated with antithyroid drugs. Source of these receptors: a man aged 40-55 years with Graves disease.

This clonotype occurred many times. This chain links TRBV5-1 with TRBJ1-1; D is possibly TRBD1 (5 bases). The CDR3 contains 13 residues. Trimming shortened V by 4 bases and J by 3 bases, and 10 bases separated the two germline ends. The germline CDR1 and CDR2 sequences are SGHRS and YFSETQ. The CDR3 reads CASSPRGDTEAFF. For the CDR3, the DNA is TGCGCCAGCAGCCCTCGAGGGGACACTGAAGCTTTCTTT.

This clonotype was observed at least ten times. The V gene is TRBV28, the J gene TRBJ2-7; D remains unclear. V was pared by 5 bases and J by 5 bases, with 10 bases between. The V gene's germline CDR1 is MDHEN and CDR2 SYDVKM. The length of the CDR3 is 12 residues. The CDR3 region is CASSPNSHEQYF. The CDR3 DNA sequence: TGTGCCAGCAGTCCCAATAGTCACGAGCAGTACTTC.

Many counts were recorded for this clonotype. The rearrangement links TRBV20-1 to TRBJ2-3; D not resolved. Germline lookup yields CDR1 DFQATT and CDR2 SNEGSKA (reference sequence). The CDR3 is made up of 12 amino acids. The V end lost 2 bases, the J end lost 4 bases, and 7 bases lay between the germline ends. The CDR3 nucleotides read TGCAGTGCTAGATACCCCCCAGATACGCAGTATTTT. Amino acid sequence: CSARYPPDTQYF.

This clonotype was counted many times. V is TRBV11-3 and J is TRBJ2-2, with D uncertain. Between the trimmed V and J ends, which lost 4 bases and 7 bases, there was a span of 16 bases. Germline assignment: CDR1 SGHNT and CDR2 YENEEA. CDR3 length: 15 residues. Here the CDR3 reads CASSSSAGHGGELFF. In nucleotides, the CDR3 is TGTGCCAGCAGCTCCTCCGCAGGTCATGGCGGGGAGCTGTTTTTT. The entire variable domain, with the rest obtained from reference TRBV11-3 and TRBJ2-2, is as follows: EAGVVQSPRYKIIEKKQPVAFWCNPISGHNTLYWYLQNLGQGPELLIRYENEEAVDDSQLPKDRFSAERLKGVDSTLKIQPAELGDSAVYLCASSSSAGHGGELFFGEGSRLTVL.

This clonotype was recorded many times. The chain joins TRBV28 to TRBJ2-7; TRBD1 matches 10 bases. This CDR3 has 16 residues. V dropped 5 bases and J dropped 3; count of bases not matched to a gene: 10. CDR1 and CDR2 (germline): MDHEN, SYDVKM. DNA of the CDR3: TGTGCCAGCAGTGGCCGGGACAGGGGCGCGAGCTACGAGCAGTACTTC. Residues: CASSGRDRGASYEQYF.

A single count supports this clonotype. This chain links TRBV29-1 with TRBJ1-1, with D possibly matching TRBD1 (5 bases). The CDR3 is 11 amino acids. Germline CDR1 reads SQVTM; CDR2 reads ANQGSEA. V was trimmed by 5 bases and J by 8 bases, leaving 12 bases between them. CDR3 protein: CSVTTGGEAFF. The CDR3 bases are TGCAGCGTTACTACAGGTGGGGAAGCTTTCTTT.

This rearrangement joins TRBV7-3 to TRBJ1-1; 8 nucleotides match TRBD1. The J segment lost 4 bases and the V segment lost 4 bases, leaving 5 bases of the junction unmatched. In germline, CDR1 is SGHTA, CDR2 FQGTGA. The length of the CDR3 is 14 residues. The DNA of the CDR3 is TGTGCCAGCAGCTCCACCACAGGGGGCACTGAAGCTTTCTTT. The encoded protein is CASSSTTGGTEAFF.

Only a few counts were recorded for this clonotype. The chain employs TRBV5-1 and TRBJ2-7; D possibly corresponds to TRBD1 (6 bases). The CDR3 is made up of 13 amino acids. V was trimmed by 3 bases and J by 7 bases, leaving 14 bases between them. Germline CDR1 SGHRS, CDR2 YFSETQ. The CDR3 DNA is TGCGCCAGCAGCTGGGACACGATGGGGGAGCAGTACTTC. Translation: CASSWDTMGEQYF.

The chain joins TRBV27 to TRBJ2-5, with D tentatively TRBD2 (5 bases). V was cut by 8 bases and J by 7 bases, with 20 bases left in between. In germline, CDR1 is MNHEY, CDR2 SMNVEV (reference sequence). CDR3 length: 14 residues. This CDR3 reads CASAPGGPLGTQYF. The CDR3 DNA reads TGTGCCAGCGCCCCAGGAGGACCACTGGGGACCCAGTACTTC.

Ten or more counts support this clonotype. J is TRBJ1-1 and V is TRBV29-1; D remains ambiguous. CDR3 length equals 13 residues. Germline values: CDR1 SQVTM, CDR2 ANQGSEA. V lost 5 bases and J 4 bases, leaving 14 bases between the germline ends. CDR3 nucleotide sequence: TGCAGCGTTCAACAAACGCGGGGCACTGAAGCTTTCTTT. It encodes CSVQQTRGTEAFF.

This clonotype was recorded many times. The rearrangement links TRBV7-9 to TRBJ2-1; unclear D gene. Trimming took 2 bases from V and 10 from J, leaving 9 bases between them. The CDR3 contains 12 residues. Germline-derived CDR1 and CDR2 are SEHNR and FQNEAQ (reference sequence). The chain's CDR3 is CASSLPSGEQFF. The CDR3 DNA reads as TGTGCCAGCAGCTTACCGTCTGGGGAGCAGTTCTTC. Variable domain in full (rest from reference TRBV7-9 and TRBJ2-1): DTGVSQNPRHKITKRGQNVTFRCDPISEHNRLYWYRQTLGQGPEFLTYFQNEAQLEKSRLLSDRFSAERPKGSFSTLEIQRTEQGDSAMYLCASSLPSGEQFFGPGTRLTVL.

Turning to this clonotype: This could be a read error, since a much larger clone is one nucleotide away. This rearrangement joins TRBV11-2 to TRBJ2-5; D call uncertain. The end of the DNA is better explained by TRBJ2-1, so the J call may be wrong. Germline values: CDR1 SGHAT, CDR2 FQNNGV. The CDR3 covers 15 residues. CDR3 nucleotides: TGTGCCAGCACTCCCCTAATGTTTAGCTCCTACGAGCAGTTCTTC. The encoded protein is CASTPLMFSSYEQFF.

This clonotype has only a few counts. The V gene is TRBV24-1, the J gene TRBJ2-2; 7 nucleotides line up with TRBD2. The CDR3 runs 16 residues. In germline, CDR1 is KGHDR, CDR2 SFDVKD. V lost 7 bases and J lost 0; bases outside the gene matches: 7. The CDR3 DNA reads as TGTGCCACCAGGGGGGGGACTCCCGCGAACACCGGGGAGCTGTTTTTT. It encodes CATRGGTPANTGELFF.

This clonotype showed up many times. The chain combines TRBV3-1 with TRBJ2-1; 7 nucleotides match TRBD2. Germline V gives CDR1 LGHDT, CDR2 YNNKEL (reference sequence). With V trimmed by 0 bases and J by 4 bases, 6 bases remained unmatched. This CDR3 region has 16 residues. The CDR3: CASSQDQLANYNEQFF. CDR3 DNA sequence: TGTGCCAGCAGCCAAGATCAACTAGCGAATTACAATGAGCAGTTCTTC.

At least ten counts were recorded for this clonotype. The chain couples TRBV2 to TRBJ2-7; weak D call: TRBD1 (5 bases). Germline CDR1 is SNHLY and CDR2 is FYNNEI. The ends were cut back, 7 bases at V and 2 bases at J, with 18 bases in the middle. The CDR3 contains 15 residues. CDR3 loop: CASKFQGSRTYEQYF. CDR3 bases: TGTGCCAGCAAATTTCAGGGATCAAGGACCTACGAGCAGTACTTC.

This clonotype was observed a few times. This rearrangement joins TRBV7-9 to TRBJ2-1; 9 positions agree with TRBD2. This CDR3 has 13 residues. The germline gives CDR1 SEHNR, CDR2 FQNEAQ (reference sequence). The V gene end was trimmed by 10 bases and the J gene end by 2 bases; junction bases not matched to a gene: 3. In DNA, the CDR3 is TGTGCCATTTTAGCGGGGGCCTACAATGAGCAGTTCTTC. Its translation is CAILAGAYNEQFF. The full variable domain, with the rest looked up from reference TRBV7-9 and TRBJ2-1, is DTGVSQNPRHKITKRGQNVTFRCDPISEHNRLYWYRQTLGQGPEFLTYFQNEAQLEKSRLLSDRFSAERPKGSFSTLEIQRTEQGDSAMYLCAILAGAYNEQFFGPGTRLTVL.